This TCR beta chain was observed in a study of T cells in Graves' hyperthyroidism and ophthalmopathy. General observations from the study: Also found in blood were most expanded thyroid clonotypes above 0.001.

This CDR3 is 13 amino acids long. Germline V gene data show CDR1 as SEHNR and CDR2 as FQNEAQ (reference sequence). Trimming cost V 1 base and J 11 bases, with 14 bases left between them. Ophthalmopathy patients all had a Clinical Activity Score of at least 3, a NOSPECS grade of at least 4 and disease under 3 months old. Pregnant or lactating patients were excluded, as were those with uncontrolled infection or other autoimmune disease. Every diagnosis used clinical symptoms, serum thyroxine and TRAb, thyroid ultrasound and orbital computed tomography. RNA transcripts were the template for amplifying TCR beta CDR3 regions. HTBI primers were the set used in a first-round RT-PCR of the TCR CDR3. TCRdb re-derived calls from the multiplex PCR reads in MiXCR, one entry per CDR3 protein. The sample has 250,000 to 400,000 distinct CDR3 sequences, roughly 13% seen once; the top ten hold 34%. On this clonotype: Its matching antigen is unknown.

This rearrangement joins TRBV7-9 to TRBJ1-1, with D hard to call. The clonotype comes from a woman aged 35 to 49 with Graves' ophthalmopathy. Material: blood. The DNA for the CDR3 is TGTGCCAGCAGCTTAGGAGGTGAAAGGGCTGCTTTCTTT. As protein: CASSLGGERAAFF.